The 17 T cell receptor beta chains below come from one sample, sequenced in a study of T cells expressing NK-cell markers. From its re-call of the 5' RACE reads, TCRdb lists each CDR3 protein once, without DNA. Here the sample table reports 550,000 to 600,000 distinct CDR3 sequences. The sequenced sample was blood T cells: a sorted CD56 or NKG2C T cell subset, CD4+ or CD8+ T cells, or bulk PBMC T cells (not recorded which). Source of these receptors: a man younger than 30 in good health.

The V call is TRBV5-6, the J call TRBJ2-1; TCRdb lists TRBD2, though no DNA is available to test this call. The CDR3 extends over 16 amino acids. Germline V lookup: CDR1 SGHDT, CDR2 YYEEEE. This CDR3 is CASSFLADSSYNEQFF.

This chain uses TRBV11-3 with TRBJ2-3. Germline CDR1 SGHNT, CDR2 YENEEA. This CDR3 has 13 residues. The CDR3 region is CASSLDLALEQYF. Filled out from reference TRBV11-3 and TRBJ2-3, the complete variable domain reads EAGVVQSPRYKIIEKKQPVAFWCNPISGHNTLYWYLQNLGQGPELLIRYENEEAVDDSQLPKDRFSAERLKGVDSTLKIQPAELGDSAVYLCASSLDLALEQYFGPGTRLTVL.

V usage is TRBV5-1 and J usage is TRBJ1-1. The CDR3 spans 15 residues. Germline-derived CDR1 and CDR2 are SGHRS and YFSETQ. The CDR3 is CASSNTGTSNTEAFF.

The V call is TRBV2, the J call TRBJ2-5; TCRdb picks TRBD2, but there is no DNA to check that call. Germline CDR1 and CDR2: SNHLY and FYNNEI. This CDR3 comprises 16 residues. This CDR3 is CASRITGLAGLETQYF.

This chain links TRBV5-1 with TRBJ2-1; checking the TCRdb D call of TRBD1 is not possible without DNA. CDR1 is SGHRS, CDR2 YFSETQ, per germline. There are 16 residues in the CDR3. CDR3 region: CASSRPLQGAHNEQFF.

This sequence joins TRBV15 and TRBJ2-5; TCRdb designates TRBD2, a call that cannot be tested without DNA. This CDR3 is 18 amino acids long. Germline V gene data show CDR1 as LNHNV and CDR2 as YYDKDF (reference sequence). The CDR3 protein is CATSRDGAPWGASQTQYF.

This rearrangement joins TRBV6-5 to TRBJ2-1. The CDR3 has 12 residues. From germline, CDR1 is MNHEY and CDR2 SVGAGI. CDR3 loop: CASSNPRGTEFF.

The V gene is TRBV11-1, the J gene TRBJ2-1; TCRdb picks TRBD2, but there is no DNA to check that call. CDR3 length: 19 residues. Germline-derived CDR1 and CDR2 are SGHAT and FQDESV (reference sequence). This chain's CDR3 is CASSLVGLAGSSSYNEQFF.

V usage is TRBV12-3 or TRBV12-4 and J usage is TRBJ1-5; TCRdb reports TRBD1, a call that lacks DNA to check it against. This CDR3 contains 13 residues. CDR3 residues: CASSLGATQPQHF.

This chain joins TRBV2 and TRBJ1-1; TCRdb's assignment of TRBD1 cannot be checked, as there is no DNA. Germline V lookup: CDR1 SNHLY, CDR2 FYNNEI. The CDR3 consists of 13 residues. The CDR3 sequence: CASESWGPAEAFF. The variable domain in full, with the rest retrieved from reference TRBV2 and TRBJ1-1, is EPEVTQTPSHQVTQMGQEVILRCVPISNHLYFYWYRQILGQKVEFLVSFYNNEISEKSEIFDDQFSVERPDGSNFTLKIRSTKLEDSAMYFCASESWGPAEAFFGQGTRLTVV.

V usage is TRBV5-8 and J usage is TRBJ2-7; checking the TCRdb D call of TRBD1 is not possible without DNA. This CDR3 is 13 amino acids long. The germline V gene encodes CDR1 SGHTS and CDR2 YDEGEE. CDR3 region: CASSLVPLRAQYF.

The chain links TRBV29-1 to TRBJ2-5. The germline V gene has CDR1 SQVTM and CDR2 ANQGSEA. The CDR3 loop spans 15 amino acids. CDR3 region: CSVEVGGQKGETQYF.

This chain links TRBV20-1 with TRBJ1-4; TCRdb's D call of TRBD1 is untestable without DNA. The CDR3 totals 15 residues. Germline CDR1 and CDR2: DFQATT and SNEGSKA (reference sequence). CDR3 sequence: CSAKGQVGTNEKLFF.

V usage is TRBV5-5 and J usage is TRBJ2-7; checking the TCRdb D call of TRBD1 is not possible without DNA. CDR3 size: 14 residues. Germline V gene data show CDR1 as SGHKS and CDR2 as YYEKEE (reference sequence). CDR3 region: CASSLSGQIHEQYF.

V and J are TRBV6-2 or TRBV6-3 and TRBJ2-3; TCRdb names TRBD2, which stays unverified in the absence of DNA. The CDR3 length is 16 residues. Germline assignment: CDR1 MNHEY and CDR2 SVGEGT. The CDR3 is CASSPQLAGGPGTQYF.

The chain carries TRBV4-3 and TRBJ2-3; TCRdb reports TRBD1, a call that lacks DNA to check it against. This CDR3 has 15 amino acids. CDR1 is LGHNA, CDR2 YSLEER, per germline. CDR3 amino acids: CASSHSTGLVDTQYF.

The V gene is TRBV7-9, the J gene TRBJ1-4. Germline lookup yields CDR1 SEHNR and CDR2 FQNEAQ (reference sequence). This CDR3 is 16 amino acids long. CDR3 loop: CASSPGGASTNEKLFF.